Below, 30 T cell receptor beta chains from the same sample are listed, as sequenced in a study of human T cells and chemical hapten exposure. Time point described: patch test 2, 6 weeks after DPC sensitization. As for treatment: therapeutic diphenylcyclopropenone sensitization with weekly scalp DPC. In TCRdb, the RACE reads were re-called with MiXCR into one record per CDR3 protein. The repertoire holds about 73,000 distinct CDR3 sequences, with around 7.9% as singletons. This sample comprised whole blood, obtained in connection with sensitization to the hapten diphenylcyclopropenone (DPC). The receptors were sampled from a woman in her forties or fifties with alopecia areata. Some clones in this sample may be carry-over from other donors' samples.

The CDR3 reads CASSQKTSGYNEQFF. DNA of the CDR3: TGTGCCAGCTCCCAAAAGACTAGCGGATACAATGAGCAGTTCTTC. The chain is built from TRBV18 and TRBJ2-1, with 9 bases matching TRBD2. CDR3 size: 15 residues. Germline assignment: CDR1 KGHSH and CDR2 LQKENI. Trimming removed 6 bases from V and 4 bases from J; junction bases left unmatched: 7.

At least ten counts were recorded for this clonotype. V and J are TRBV6-2 or TRBV6-3 and TRBJ1-5; the match to TRBD1 covers 11 bases. The CDR3 is 18 amino acids. The germline gives CDR1 MNHEY, CDR2 SVGEGT. V lost 5 bases to trimming and J lost 6 bases; unmatched junction nucleotides: 15. This CDR3 reads CASSKPPGQGVSGQPQHF. CDR3 bases: TGTGCCAGCAGTAAACCGCCGGGACAGGGGGTGTCAGGTCAGCCCCAGCATTTT.

This clonotype was seen a few times. The J gene is TRBJ2-1, the V gene TRBV29-1, with 10 positions matching TRBD1. V lost 4 bases to trimming and J lost 6 bases; unmatched junction nucleotides: 12. CDR1 and CDR2 (germline): SQVTM, ANQGSEA. This CDR3 has 16 amino acids. The CDR3 DNA reads as TGCAGCGTTGCAGGGGTAGTGGACAGGGGGGGCAATGAGCAGTTCTTC. Protein product: CSVAGVVDRGGNEQFF.

J is TRBJ2-5 and V is TRBV9; tentatively, D is TRBD2 (6 bases). The CDR3 loop spans 15 amino acids. V lost 0 bases, J lost 2 bases, and 11 bases lay in between. Per the germline V gene, CDR1 is SGDLS and CDR2 is YYNGEE. CDR3 in DNA: TGTGCCAGCAGCGTAGGGTGGGGGAGGCAAGAGACCCAGTACTTC. Amino acid sequence: CASSVGWGRQETQYF.

This clonotype occurred many times. CDR3 in amino acids: CAWSTQSGNTIYF. CDR3 sequence (DNA): TGTGCCTGGAGTACTCAGTCTGGAAACACCATATATTTT. The chain combines TRBV30 with TRBJ1-3, with D uncertain. This CDR3 has 13 residues. The V and J ends lost 2 bases and 1 base respectively, with 6 bases between them. Germline CDR1 and CDR2: GTSNPN and SVGIG (reference sequence). The complete variable domain, with remaining parts taken from reference TRBV30 and TRBJ1-3, reads SQTIHQWPATLVQPVGSPLSLECTVEGTSNPNLYWYRQAAGRGLQLLFYSVGIGQISSEVPQNLSASRPQDRQFILSSKKLLLSDSGFYLCAWSTQSGNTIYFGEGSWLTVV.

This clonotype was recorded at least ten times. The gene calls are TRBV6-2 or TRBV6-3 and TRBJ1-2; TRBD1 might be the D (5 bases). V lost 0 bases to trimming and J lost 2 bases, with 10 bases between them. Germline assignment: CDR1 MNHEY and CDR2 SVGEGT. This CDR3 has 15 amino acids. The CDR3: CASSYSGRDNYGYTF. The DNA of the CDR3 is TGTGCCAGCAGTTACTCCGGCAGGGACAACTATGGCTACACCTTC.

This clonotype was observed at least ten times. The chain joins TRBV28 to TRBJ2-6; 8 nucleotides agree with TRBD1. The CDR3 loop spans 17 amino acids. Germline trimming cut 6 bases from V and 2 bases from J; bases unmatched to any gene: 9. Germline V gives CDR1 MDHEN, CDR2 SYDVKM. The DNA of the CDR3 is TGTGCCAGCAGCCGGAGGACAGGGCAAACTGGGGCCAACGTCCTGACTTTC. Translated: CASSRRTGQTGANVLTF.

This clonotype came up a few times. The rearrangement joins TRBV12-3 or TRBV12-4 to TRBJ2-3, with D unclear. Trimming stripped 4 bases from V and 2 bases from J, with 10 bases between. CDR3 length equals 14 residues. The CDR3 sequence is CASSSTTPTDTQYF. DNA for the CDR3: TGTGCCAGCAGTTCGACAACGCCCACAGATACGCAGTATTTT.

This clonotype was observed a handful of times. This chain joins TRBV29-1 and TRBJ2-3; no definite D call. Germline CDR1 and CDR2: SQVTM and ANQGSEA. Trimming cost V 0 bases and J 5 bases, with 9 bases left between them. CDR3 length: 13 residues. CDR3 sequence (DNA): TGCAGCGTTGAAGAGGGGAAGGGAGATACGCAGTATTTT. Translated, it gives CSVEEGKGDTQYF.

This clonotype occurred a few times. The CDR3 region is CASSPGPGTQYF. In nucleotides, the CDR3 is TGTGCCAGCAGCCCCGGTCCTGGGACCCAGTACTTC. The chain carries TRBV28 and TRBJ2-5; D is uncertain. The germline gives CDR1 MDHEN, CDR2 SYDVKM. V lost 6 bases, J lost 7 bases, and 12 bases lay in between. This CDR3 is built from 12 residues.

The chain joins TRBV11-2 to TRBJ2-3; D gene ambiguous. CDR3 length: 13 residues. The V gene lost 3 bases and the J gene lost 4 bases, with 8 bases spanning the gap. Germline CDR1 SGHAT, CDR2 FQNNGV. The CDR3 spells CASSLSFADTQYF. CDR3 DNA sequence: TGTGCCAGCAGCTTGAGTTTTGCAGATACGCAGTATTTT.

This clonotype has a handful of counts. This chain links TRBV4-1 with TRBJ2-3; D is unresolved. Germline loops: CDR1 MGHRA, CDR2 YSYEKL. V lost 4 bases to trimming and J lost 0 bases, with 8 bases between them. The CDR3 runs 14 residues. The CDR3 spells CASSPATSTDTQYF. In DNA form, the CDR3 reads TGCGCCAGCAGCCCCGCGACTAGCACAGATACGCAGTATTTT.

This clonotype occurred many times. V and J are TRBV6-5 and TRBJ1-5; 10 bases agree with TRBD1. The germline V gene encodes CDR1 MNHEY and CDR2 SVGAGI. CDR3 size: 14 residues. The trim removed 6 bases at V and 7 bases at J, leaving 6 bases unmatched. The CDR3 sequence: CASSRTGGRQPQHF. As DNA, the CDR3 is TGTGCCAGCAGCCGGACAGGGGGACGGCAGCCCCAGCATTTT.

With respect to this clonotype: The conserved closing phenylalanine or tryptophan is absent in this CDR3, likely reflecting a read error. The chain has TRBV10-3 and TRBJ2-2; 10 nucleotides align to TRBD1. Germline V gene data show CDR1 as ENHRY and CDR2 as SYGVKD. CDR3 length: 13 amino acids. J was trimmed by 12 bases and V by 7 bases; bases with no gene match: 8. The CDR3 DNA reads as TGTGCCATCAACCCGACAGGGGGCGCGAAGCTGTTTTTG. Protein: CAINPTGGAKLFL.

The chain carries TRBV29-1 and TRBJ2-1, with 10 positions matching TRBD2. V lost 7 bases to trimming and J lost 0 bases; unmatched junction nucleotides: 12. CDR3 length: 17 residues. The V gene's germline CDR1 is SQVTM and CDR2 ANQGSEA. The CDR3 is CSGISASGGFSYNEQFF. CDR3 DNA sequence: TGCAGCGGGATTAGCGCTAGCGGGGGCTTCTCCTACAATGAGCAGTTCTTC.

The sample holds many counts of this clonotype. CDR3 region: CASSSGQGREKLFF. CDR3 nucleotide sequence: TGCGCCAGCAGCTCAGGACAGGGGAGGGAAAAACTGTTTTTT. V usage is TRBV5-1 and J usage is TRBJ1-4; 9 bases fit TRBD1. CDR1 SGHRS and CDR2 YFSETQ come from the germline V gene. The trim removed 3 bases at V and 8 bases at J, leaving 5 bases unmatched. The CDR3 loop spans 14 amino acids.

This clonotype appeared a few times. The chain carries TRBV10-3 and TRBJ2-7, with 12 bases aligning to TRBD1. This CDR3 comprises 14 residues. Trimming removed 4 bases from V and 6 bases from J; junction bases left unmatched: 4. Germline-derived CDR1 and CDR2 are ENHRY and SYGVKD. CDR3 loop: CAISAGTGGSEQYF. CDR3 coding DNA: TGTGCCATCAGTGCGGGGACAGGGGGCAGCGAGCAGTACTTC.

V and J are TRBV7-8 and TRBJ1-5, with D unclear. The V end was cut by 5 bases, the J end by 9 bases, with 17 bases between. Looked up from germline, CDR1 is SGHVS and CDR2 is FQNEAQ. The CDR3 has 14 residues. CDR3 sequence reads: CASSPARTAGPQHF. In nucleotides, the CDR3 is TGTGCCAGCAGCCCAGCCAGGACCGCGGGGCCCCAGCATTTT.

This clonotype has only a few counts. The CDR3 nucleotides are TGTGCCAGTCCCCCTGGCAGGGCGGTTTATAACACTGAAGCTTTCTTT. Amino acid sequence: CASPPGRAVYNTEAFF. The rearrangement uses TRBV19 and TRBJ1-1; possible D gene TRBD1, 5 bases. The CDR3 totals 16 residues. The germline gives CDR1 LNHDA, CDR2 SQIVND (reference sequence). V lost 8 bases and J 2 bases, leaving 21 bases between the germline ends. The full variable domain, its missing parts supplied by reference TRBV19 and TRBJ1-1, is DGGITQSPKYLFRKEGQNVTLSCEQNLNHDAMYWYRQDPGQGLRLIYYSQIVNDFQKGDIAEGYSVSREKKESFPLTVTSAQKNPTAFYLCASPPGRAVYNTEAFFGQGTRLTVV.

This clonotype was recorded at least ten times. J is TRBJ2-3 and V is TRBV12-5; D is unclear. The CDR3 has 13 residues. CDR1 and CDR2 from the germline V gene are LGHNT and FRNRAP. V lost 6 bases and J lost 0, with 7 bases in between. The CDR3 loop is CASGSRSTDTQYF. Written as DNA, the CDR3 is TGTGCTAGTGGAAGCAGAAGCACAGATACGCAGTATTTT.

The rearrangement uses TRBV28 and TRBJ2-3, with 10 bases lining up with TRBD2. Trimming took 8 bases from V and 4 from J; bases not matched to a gene: 12. Germline CDR1 MDHEN, CDR2 SYDVKM. This CDR3 comprises 16 residues. The CDR3 reads CASRMSSGRVADTQYF. CDR3 nucleotides: TGTGCCAGCCGGATGTCTAGCGGGAGAGTAGCAGATACGCAGTATTTT.

This clonotype was recorded at least ten times. The chain joins TRBV29-1 to TRBJ2-1; 8 bases match TRBD1. V shed 0 bases, J shed 0 bases, and the junction held 4 bases outside the gene matches. The CDR3 is 16 amino acids. In germline, CDR1 is SQVTM, CDR2 ANQGSEA. The CDR3 here is CSVEDPTGGSYNEQFF. The CDR3 DNA follows: TGCAGCGTTGAAGATCCCACAGGGGGCTCCTACAATGAGCAGTTCTTC.

This clonotype was seen more than once but under ten times. This chain uses TRBV7-2 with TRBJ2-7; 8 bases map to TRBD1. V lost 2 bases and J lost 1; bases outside the gene matches: 10. CDR1 and CDR2 (germline): SGHTA, FQGNSA. This CDR3 has 17 amino acids. CDR3 coding DNA: TGTGCCAGCAGCTTAATGACAGGGGATATGAAATCCTACGAGCAGTACTTC. Its protein is CASSLMTGDMKSYEQYF.

The V call is TRBV7-2, the J call TRBJ2-3; 8 bases line up with TRBD1. Germline values: CDR1 SGHTA, CDR2 FQGNSA. This CDR3 spans 16 amino acids. V was pared by 5 bases and J by 1 base, with 8 bases of the junction left unmatched. The CDR3 is CASSLRQGWGTDTQYF. For the CDR3, the DNA is TGTGCCAGCAGCCTAAGACAGGGGTGGGGCACAGATACGCAGTATTTT.

This clonotype was detected many times. The V call is TRBV7-2, the J call TRBJ1-5; 8 positions agree with TRBD1. The germline gives CDR1 SGHTA, CDR2 FQGNSA. This CDR3 contains 15 residues. Trimming took 5 bases from V and 7 from J; bases not matched to a gene: 10. The CDR3 DNA sequence: TGTGCCAGCAGCATACATTCGGACAGGGCCCAGCCCCAGCATTTT. Translated: CASSIHSDRAQPQHF.

This clonotype has only a few counts. The chain combines TRBV19 with TRBJ2-1; maybe TRBD2 (5 bases). Germline lookup yields CDR1 LNHDA and CDR2 SQIVND (reference sequence). The V end was cut by 3 bases, the J end by 2 bases, with 11 bases between. The CDR3 is made up of 15 amino acids. The DNA of the CDR3 is TGTGCCAGTAGTATCGAGGGAACGACCTACAATGAGCAGTTCTTC. Translation: CASSIEGTTYNEQFF.

In this sample, this clonotype turned up many times. The chain employs TRBV7-3 and TRBJ2-3; no reliable D call. The CDR3 has 15 residues. Germline values: CDR1 SGHTA, CDR2 FQGTGA. The V end lost 0 bases, the J end lost 3 bases, and 10 bases lay between the germline ends. CDR3 sequence (DNA): TGTGCCAGCAGCTTAACGTTTGCGACAACAGATACGCAGTATTTT. It is translated as CASSLTFATTDTQYF.

The CDR3 DNA sequence: TGTGCCAGCAGCCTTAGGTCAGGCCTGAGCCCCGGGGAGCTGTTTTTT. It codes for CASSLRSGLSPGELFF. This chain joins TRBV7-2 and TRBJ2-2; D is ambiguous. V lost 5 bases to trimming and J lost 6 bases, with 19 bases between them. CDR1 SGHTA and CDR2 FQGNSA come from the germline V gene. The CDR3 is 16 residues long. Looking up the rest from reference TRBV7-2 and TRBJ2-2 gives the full variable domain: GAGVSQSPSNKVTEKGKDVELRCDPISGHTALYWYRQSLGQGLEFLIYFQGNSAPDKSGLPSDRFSAERTGGSVSTLTIQRTQQEDSAVYLCASSLRSGLSPGELFFGEGSRLTVL.

The V gene is TRBV5-5, the J gene TRBJ2-3, with unresolved D. V was clipped by 2 bases and J by 5 bases, with 12 bases between them. This CDR3 spans 14 amino acids. Germline V gene lookup returns CDR1 SGHKS and CDR2 YYEKEE (reference sequence). This CDR3 is CASSFGPLGDTQYF. The CDR3 bases are TGTGCCAGCAGCTTTGGCCCATTGGGAGATACGCAGTATTTT.

The V gene is TRBV20-1, the J gene TRBJ1-4; 9 nucleotides agree with TRBD1. J lost 8 bases, V lost 1 base, and 5 bases had no gene match. The CDR3 spans 14 residues. Germline V gene sequence: CDR1 DFQATT, CDR2 SNEGSKA (reference sequence). CDR3 residues: CSARGQGVDEKLFF. The CDR3 coding sequence is TGCAGTGCTAGAGGACAGGGGGTGGACGAAAAACTGTTTTTT.